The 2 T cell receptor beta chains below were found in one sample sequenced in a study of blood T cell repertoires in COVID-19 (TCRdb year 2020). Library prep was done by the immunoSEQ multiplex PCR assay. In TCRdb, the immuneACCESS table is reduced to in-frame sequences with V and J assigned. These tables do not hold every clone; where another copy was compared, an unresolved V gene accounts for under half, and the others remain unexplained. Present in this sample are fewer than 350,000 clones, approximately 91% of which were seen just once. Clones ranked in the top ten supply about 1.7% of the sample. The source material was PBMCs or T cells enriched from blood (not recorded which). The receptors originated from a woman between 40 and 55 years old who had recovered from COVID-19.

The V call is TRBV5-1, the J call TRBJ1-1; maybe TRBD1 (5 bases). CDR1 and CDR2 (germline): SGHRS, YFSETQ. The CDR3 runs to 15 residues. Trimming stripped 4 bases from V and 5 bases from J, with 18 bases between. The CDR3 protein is CASSQGSPGRTEAFF. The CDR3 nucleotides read TGCGCCAGCAGCCAGGGATCTCCAGGCAGGACTGAAGCTTTCTTT.

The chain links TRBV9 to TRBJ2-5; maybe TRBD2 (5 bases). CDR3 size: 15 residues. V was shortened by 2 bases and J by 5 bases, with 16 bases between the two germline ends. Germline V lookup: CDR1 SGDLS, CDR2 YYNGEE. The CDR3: CASSVSGATGETQYF. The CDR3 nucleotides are TGTGCCAGCAGCGTGAGCGGAGCTACGGGGGAGACCCAGTACTTC.